These 19 T cell receptor beta chains share one sample of origin, sequenced in a study of response to subunit inactivated influenza vaccine. Each CDR3 protein is one row after TCRdb ran MiXCR on the RT-PCR reads. This sample has some 600,000 distinct CDR3 sequences, with around 13% found just once. The specimen comprised PBMCs from blood, sampled less than 15 days before vaccination. Receptors originate from a man between 45 and 60 years old who received an inactivated influenza vaccine.

This clonotype was detected only a few times. The chain uses TRBV5-5 and TRBJ2-7; 9 nucleotides line up with TRBD2. With V trimmed by 4 bases and J by 9 bases, 11 bases remained unmatched. Per germline, CDR1 SGHKS and CDR2 YYEKEE (reference sequence). The CDR3 is 14 amino acids. DNA for the CDR3: TGTGCCAGCAGCCATTTAGCGGGAGAACGAGGGCAGTACTTC. It specifies CASSHLAGERGQYF.

The chain employs TRBV18 and TRBJ1-1; D unresolved. Trimming shortened V by 3 bases and J by 1 base, and 12 bases separated the two germline ends. CDR1 is KGHSH and CDR2 is LQKENI in the germline V gene. The CDR3 consists of 15 residues. The CDR3 loop reads CASSPSMAGNTEAFF. The CDR3 nucleotides are TGTGCCAGCTCACCCTCAATGGCAGGGAACACTGAAGCTTTCTTT. Together with reference TRBV18 and TRBJ1-1, the CDR3 gives the full variable domain: NAGVMQNPRHLVRRRGQEARLRCSPMKGHSHVYWYRQLPEEGLKFMVYLQKENIIDESGMPKERFSAEFPKEGPSILRIQQVVRGDSAAYFCASSPSMAGNTEAFFGQGTRLTVV.

This clonotype was observed a single time. V is TRBV7-9 and J is TRBJ2-1, with D possibly matching TRBD2 (6 bases). V lost 5 bases to trimming and J lost 10 bases, with 15 bases between them. Germline CDR1 SEHNR, CDR2 FQNEAQ (reference sequence). The CDR3 contains 13 residues. For the CDR3, the DNA is TGTGCCAGCAGCGAGACTCTAGCGAACGAGCAGTTCTTC. Translated, it gives CASSETLANEQFF.

The rearrangement uses TRBV10-3 and TRBJ1-5; 7 nucleotides agree with TRBD1. The J segment lost 4 bases and the V segment lost 7 bases, leaving 4 bases of the junction unmatched. The CDR3 is 13 residues long. Germline CDR1 and CDR2: ENHRY and SYGVKD. CDR3 DNA: TGTGCCATCACAGGGGGAGGGAATCAGCCCCAGCATTTT. It yields the protein CAITGGGNQPQHF.

Many counts were recorded for this clonotype. The chain is built from TRBV5-1 and TRBJ1-1; the match to TRBD1 covers 8 bases. Germline CDR1 is SGHRS and CDR2 is YFSETQ. CDR3 length: 14 amino acids. V shed 3 bases and J 7 bases; nucleotides not matched to a gene: 8. The CDR3 region is CASSWEPGQVEAFF. Here the CDR3 DNA reads TGCGCCAGCAGCTGGGAACCGGGACAGGTTGAAGCTTTCTTT.

This rearrangement joins TRBV15 to TRBJ2-7, with D tentatively TRBD2 (6 bases). The V end was cut by 6 bases, the J end by 2 bases, with 20 bases between. Germline loops: CDR1 LNHNV, CDR2 YYDKDF (reference sequence). The CDR3 totals 16 residues. Written as DNA, the CDR3 is TGTGCCACCAGTGGTTCTCGACTAGTAGGGACCTACGAGCAGTACTTC. Encoded protein: CATSGSRLVGTYEQYF.

This clonotype was observed a few times. DNA of the CDR3: TGTGCCAGCAGCTCGATAGCGGGAGGGCCCAATGAGCAGTTCTTC. This translates into CASSSIAGGPNEQFF. The chain is built from TRBV14 and TRBJ2-1, with 11 bases matching TRBD2. Germline-derived CDR1 and CDR2 are SGHDN and FVKESK. There are 15 residues in the CDR3. Trimming removed 5 bases from V and 6 bases from J; junction bases left unmatched: 6.

The V call is TRBV18, the J call TRBJ1-4; D is undetermined. This CDR3 is 12 amino acids long. Trimming shortened V by 5 bases and J by 11 bases, and 12 bases separated the two germline ends. Germline V lookup: CDR1 KGHSH, CDR2 LQKENI. For the CDR3, the DNA is TGTGCCAGCTCAGCCGACGGGTTTAAACTGTTTTTT. Translating it yields CASSADGFKLFF.

This clonotype has only a few counts. The V call is TRBV20-1, the J call TRBJ2-2, with D perhaps TRBD2 (5 bases). Germline lookup yields CDR1 DFQATT and CDR2 SNEGSKA (reference sequence). The length of the CDR3 is 14 residues. V was pared by 4 bases and J by 2 bases, with 11 bases between. The CDR3 region has the DNA TGCAGTGCTACAGGACTGGCAAACACCGGGGAGCTGTTTTTT. Its protein is CSATGLANTGELFF.

The chain is built from TRBV6-2 or TRBV6-3 and TRBJ2-7; 9 bases map to TRBD1. Trimming removed 5 bases from V and 4 bases from J; junction bases left unmatched: 9. The CDR3 contains 15 residues. CDR1 and CDR2 from the germline V gene are MNHEY and SVGEGT. CDR3: CASSTRGQGRYEQYF. CDR3 DNA: TGTGCCAGCAGTACACGGGGACAGGGAAGGTACGAGCAGTACTTC.

The J gene is TRBJ1-2, the V gene TRBV28; a weak D match, TRBD1 (6 bases). V lost 5 bases and J 7 bases, leaving 29 bases between the germline ends. Germline V gives CDR1 MDHEN, CDR2 SYDVKM. The CDR3 loop spans 18 amino acids. CDR3 sequence (DNA): TGTGCCAGCAGTCACTACCTTCTCGGGCAGGGGAAGGTCGGTGGCTACACCTTC. The encoded protein is CASSHYLLGQGKVGGYTF.

The J gene is TRBJ2-1, the V gene TRBV27; 8 positions agree with TRBD1. The J segment lost 3 bases and the V segment lost 4 bases, leaving 11 bases of the junction unmatched. The CDR3 runs to 17 residues. From germline, CDR1 is MNHEY and CDR2 SMNVEV (reference sequence). CDR3 region: CASSSGQTGVDYNEQFF. In nucleotides, the CDR3 is TGTGCCAGCAGTTCAGGACAGACAGGGGTCGACTACAATGAGCAGTTCTTC.

This clonotype has a count of ten or more. This chain connects TRBV12-3 or TRBV12-4 to TRBJ1-6; 10 bases fit TRBD1. The CDR3 runs to 15 residues. The ends lost 3 bases at V and 7 bases at J; junction bases unmatched: 3. CDR3 nucleotide sequence: TGTGCCAGCAGTTTGCGGACAGGGGGAAATTCACCCCTCCACTTT. It translates to CASSLRTGGNSPLHF.

The J gene is TRBJ2-3, the V gene TRBV29-1, with 8 bases identical to TRBD1. After removal of 1 base from V and 3 bases from J, the junction contained 3 bases not matched to a gene. CDR1 and CDR2 (germline): SQVTM, ANQGSEA. The CDR3 is 14 amino acids. This chain's CDR3 is CSVEGTGLTDTQYF. CDR3 in DNA: TGCAGCGTTGAAGGGACAGGGTTGACAGATACGCAGTATTTT.

Here the CDR3 reads CASSFRGNSNQPQHF. DNA of the CDR3: TGTGCCAGCAGTTTTAGGGGAAATAGCAATCAGCCCCAGCATTTT. This chain connects TRBV12-3 or TRBV12-4 to TRBJ1-5, with D maybe TRBD1 (5 bases). The CDR3 loop spans 15 amino acids. The ends were cut back, 3 bases at V and 0 bases at J, with 9 bases in the middle.

This clonotype was observed a handful of times. J is TRBJ2-3 and V is TRBV4-3, with D unclear. V lost 3 bases, J lost 5 bases, and 9 bases lay in between. Germline CDR1 is LGHNA and CDR2 is YSLEER. The CDR3 runs 13 residues. CDR3 nucleotides: TGCGCCAGCAGCCACGGACCTCAAGATACGCAGTATTTT. It codes for CASSHGPQDTQYF.

The chain is built from TRBV20-1 and TRBJ1-5; D is possibly TRBD1 (6 bases). The CDR3 sequence is 16 residues long. Per the germline V gene, CDR1 is DFQATT and CDR2 is SNEGSKA (reference sequence). V gave up 0 bases and J gave up 3 bases, with 15 bases separating them. The CDR3 sequence: CSARDPVTGPNQPQHF. The CDR3 bases are TGCAGTGCTAGAGATCCCGTAACAGGGCCCAATCAGCCCCAGCATTTT.

The gene calls are TRBV4-3 and TRBJ1-6, with D unresolved. V lost 0 bases and J lost 6, with 12 bases in between. Germline V gene sequence: CDR1 LGHNA, CDR2 YSLEER. The CDR3 has 16 residues. The CDR3 loop reads CASSQDQPETNSPLHF. The CDR3 DNA sequence: TGCGCCAGCAGCCAAGATCAACCGGAAACTAATTCACCCCTCCACTTT.

This clonotype came up a few times. The chain carries TRBV19 and TRBJ1-4; 10 positions match TRBD1. J was trimmed by 2 bases and V by 9 bases; bases with no gene match: 15. Germline CDR1 and CDR2: LNHDA and SQIVND (reference sequence). The CDR3 covers 18 residues. The CDR3 DNA reads TGTGCCAGCAGACCCCGGGACAGGGGAGAGTGGACTAATGAAAAACTGTTTTTT. This encodes CASRPRDRGEWTNEKLFF.